These 23 T cell receptor beta chains originate from one sample sequenced in a study of blood T cell repertoires in COVID-19. Here immunoSEQ multiplex PCR was the method, and the copy in TCRdb shows in-frame clones only, minus some. This table has roughly 210,000 clones, around 84% appearing once. Sequences were obtained from peripheral blood. These receptors originate from a woman aged 80 or over with COVID-19, enrolled during active disease.

In this sample, this clone turned up a few times. The CDR3 DNA reads TGTGCCAGCAGCTTGCTGGGGGGTACACAAGAGACCCAGTACTTC. As protein: CASSLLGGTQETQYF. The chain links TRBV11-2 to TRBJ2-5; a weak D match, TRBD2 (6 bases). The CDR3 sequence is 15 residues long. Germline loops: CDR1 SGHAT, CDR2 FQNNGV. The germline V and J ends were trimmed by 3 bases and 2 bases, with 13 bases remaining between them.

The chain joins TRBV25-1 to TRBJ1-2; 7 nucleotides line up with TRBD1. V trimming: 3 bases; J trimming: 4 bases; junction bases outside the gene matches: 8. Germline lookup yields CDR1 MGHDK and CDR2 SYGVNS. This CDR3 has 15 amino acids. CDR3 residues: CASSDRDRTSYGYTF. CDR3 in DNA: TGTGCCAGCAGTGATCGGGACAGAACTAGCTATGGCTACACCTTC.

CDR3 DNA sequence: TGTGCCAGCAGTTACGACCAACAGGGGATGAACACTGAAGCTTTCTTT. It encodes CASSYDQQGMNTEAFF. This chain uses TRBV6-2 or TRBV6-3 with TRBJ1-1, with 7 nucleotides matching TRBD1. The CDR3 contains 16 residues. Germline assignment: CDR1 MNHEY and CDR2 SVGEGT. V lost 2 bases, J lost 0 bases, and 6 bases stayed unmatched.

V gene TRBV19 combines with J gene TRBJ2-1, with 9 bases aligning to TRBD1. Germline CDR1 reads LNHDA; CDR2 reads SQIVND (reference sequence). V was clipped by 5 bases and J by 3 bases; unmatched bases: 5. This CDR3 has 15 residues. Written as DNA, the CDR3 is TGTGCCAGTAGTCTCCGGGACAGGGTCTACAATGAGCAGTTCTTC. This codes for CASSLRDRVYNEQFF.

The chain links TRBV5-1 to TRBJ1-1, with 7 bases identical to TRBD1. The CDR3 loop spans 17 amino acids. After removal of 4 bases from V and 5 bases from J, the junction contained 17 bases not matched to a gene. Germline V gene lookup returns CDR1 SGHRS and CDR2 YFSETQ. This CDR3 reads CASSLRQGAARGTEAFF. In DNA form, the CDR3 reads TGCGCCAGCAGCCTGAGACAGGGAGCCGCCCGGGGTACTGAAGCTTTCTTT.

The chain joins TRBV24-1 to TRBJ2-3; weak D call: TRBD1 (6 bases). In germline, CDR1 is KGHDR, CDR2 SFDVKD. This CDR3 is 18 amino acids long. V was shortened by 4 bases and J by 2 bases, with 21 bases between the two germline ends. CDR3 nucleotides: TGTGCCACCAGTGAAACCCCGGACAGAAGGAGGAACACAGATACGCAGTATTTT. Amino acids: CATSETPDRRRNTDTQYF.

CDR3 bases: TGTGCCAGCAGCGATTCAGGGGGGCCGAGTACTGAAGCTTTCTTT. As protein: CASSDSGGPSTEAFF. The rearrangement uses TRBV11-3 and TRBJ1-1; 7 bases align to TRBD1. CDR1 is SGHNT, CDR2 YENEEA, per germline. This CDR3 has 15 amino acids. Losses at the gene ends were 5 bases for V and 5 bases for J; bases not matched to a gene: 11.

V usage is TRBV7-2 and J usage is TRBJ2-2; TRBD1 is a possible D gene (6 bases). The CDR3 length is 14 residues. The germline CDR1 and CDR2 sequences are SGHTA and FQGNSA. Deletions cut 5 bases from V and 6 bases from J, with 13 bases between. CDR3 region: CASSAFQGSGELFF. Written as DNA, the CDR3 is TGTGCCAGCAGCGCCTTTCAGGGGTCCGGGGAGCTGTTTTTT.

The chain couples TRBV2 to TRBJ1-2, with a weak D call TRBD1 (5 bases). The CDR3 is made up of 12 amino acids. Trimming shortened V by 8 bases and J by 7 bases, and 14 bases separated the two germline ends. Germline values: CDR1 SNHLY, CDR2 FYNNEI. DNA of the CDR3: TGTGCCAGCCAACCCGACAGTGGTGGCTACACCTTC. It encodes CASQPDSGGYTF.

The V call is TRBV30, the J call TRBJ2-2; tentative D call: TRBD1 (7 bases). Germline V gene lookup returns CDR1 GTSNPN and CDR2 SVGIG (reference sequence). V was clipped by 4 bases and J by 0 bases, with 15 bases between them. The CDR3 is made up of 16 amino acids. DNA for the CDR3: TGTGCCTGGAAATTGGCGGGACAGACGAACACCGGGGAGCTGTTTTTT. It encodes CAWKLAGQTNTGELFF.

On this clone: The same CDR3 also results from other DNA sequences found in this sample. The chain recombines TRBV7-3 with TRBJ2-1; unclear D gene. Germline V gives CDR1 SGHTA, CDR2 FQGTGA. Trimming cost V 3 bases and J 0 bases, with 9 bases left between them. There are 15 residues in the CDR3. The CDR3 region has the DNA TGTGCCAGCAGCTTCACGCCTAGCTCCTACAATGAGCAGTTCTTC. Encoded protein: CASSFTPSSYNEQFF.

The chain links TRBV5-1 to TRBJ2-7, with 9 bases fitting TRBD2. The CDR3 runs 14 residues. After removal of 10 bases from V and 2 bases from J, the junction contained 10 bases not matched to a gene. CDR1 SGHRS and CDR2 YFSETQ come from the germline V gene. The CDR3 DNA sequence: TGCGCCCCCCCCCGGCTAGCGGGGCCCTACGAGCAGTACTTC. This translates into CAPPRLAGPYEQYF.

CDR3 coding DNA: TGTGCCAGCAGCCTTAGCGGGGGGCGGTACGAGCAGTACTTC. Translation: CASSLSGGRYEQYF. The rearrangement joins TRBV3-1 (or the pseudogene TRBV3-2) to TRBJ2-7; TRBD2 agrees at 10 bases. The CDR3 has 14 residues. Trimming at V came to 4 bases and at J to 4 bases, leaving 4 bases not matched to a gene. The V gene's germline CDR1 is LGHDT and CDR2 YNNKEL (reference sequence).

This clone appeared a few times. The rearrangement uses TRBV5-1 and TRBJ1-1; 8 bases line up with TRBD1. The length of the CDR3 is 19 residues. The germline gives CDR1 SGHRS, CDR2 YFSETQ. V was pared by 0 bases and J by 6 bases, with 19 bases of the junction left unmatched. CDR3 sequence (DNA): TGCGCCAGCAGCTTGGCCTGGACAGGGAGGAAAGAGAACATGGCTGAAGCTTTCTTT. This sequence encodes CASSLAWTGRKENMAEAFF.

This clone has only one observation. The rearrangement uses TRBV7-8 and TRBJ2-1; D gene uncertain. This CDR3 is 17 amino acids long. Germline values: CDR1 SGHVS, CDR2 FQNEAQ. V gave up 2 bases and J gave up 4 bases, with 18 bases separating them. The CDR3 DNA sequence: TGTGCCAGCAGCTTACCCCTCAGGTCCTCCCGTTACAATGAGCAGTTCTTC. It encodes CASSLPLRSSRYNEQFF.

The V call is TRBV3-1 (or the pseudogene TRBV3-2), the J call TRBJ2-3; no reliable D call. From germline, CDR1 is LGHDT and CDR2 YNNKEL (reference sequence). The CDR3 spans 15 residues. Trimming removed 1 base at V and 1 base at J, with 9 bases between. The CDR3 DNA sequence: TGTGCCAGCAGCCAAGTACAATCGCGCACAGATACGCAGTATTTT. This encodes CASSQVQSRTDTQYF.

The chain uses TRBV2 and TRBJ2-5; 8 nucleotides agree with TRBD2. Germline lookup yields CDR1 SNHLY and CDR2 FYNNEI. Trimming removed 7 bases from V and 5 bases from J; junction bases left unmatched: 6. The CDR3 contains 13 residues. CDR3 coding DNA: TGTGCCAGCAAGAGCGGGGGAGAGGAGACCCAGTACTTC. Translation gives CASKSGGEETQYF. The complete variable domain, with remaining parts taken from reference TRBV2 and TRBJ2-5, reads EPEVTQTPSHQVTQMGQEVILRCVPISNHLYFYWYRQILGQKVEFLVSFYNNEISEKSEIFDDQFSVERPDGSNFTLKIRSTKLEDSAMYFCASKSGGEETQYFGPGTRLLVL.

This chain uses TRBV6-4 with TRBJ1-2; D call uncertain. V was cut by 2 bases and J by 8 bases, with 12 bases left in between. Germline values: CDR1 MRHNA, CDR2 SNTAGT. The CDR3 is 13 residues long. CDR3 amino acids: CASSDNVPGGYTF. The CDR3 region has the DNA TGTGCCAGCAGTGACAACGTACCGGGAGGCTACACCTTC.

The V and J genes are TRBV19 and TRBJ1-3, with 7 nucleotides matching TRBD1. Germline V gives CDR1 LNHDA, CDR2 SQIVND (reference sequence). This CDR3 has 16 amino acids. With V trimmed by 3 bases and J by 0 bases, 5 bases remained unmatched. This CDR3 is CASSIRPGGSGNTIYF. The DNA for the CDR3 is TGTGCCAGTAGTATTCGTCCAGGGGGCTCTGGAAACACCATATATTTT.

The chain has TRBV28 and TRBJ2-7; weak D call: TRBD2 (5 bases). The CDR3 covers 16 residues. Germline V gene data show CDR1 as MDHEN and CDR2 as SYDVKM. V was clipped by 6 bases and J by 3 bases, with 21 bases between them. CDR3 residues: CASSNRGTKVVYEQYF. The CDR3 DNA reads as TGTGCCAGCAGCAATCGGGGAACAAAGGTTGTCTACGAGCAGTACTTC.

V is TRBV11-2 and J is TRBJ2-5, with D tentatively TRBD1 (6 bases). The length of the CDR3 is 15 residues. CDR1 and CDR2 from the germline V gene are SGHAT and FQNNGV. Trimming removed 3 bases from V and 1 base from J, with 12 bases in between. CDR3 sequence (DNA): TGTGCCAGCAGCTTTATCAGGACAGCCCAAGAGACCCAGTACTTC. This gives the protein CASSFIRTAQETQYF.

This clone is a singleton in its sample. The J gene is TRBJ1-5, the V gene TRBV27, with TRBD1 matching over 9 bases. V was clipped by 7 bases and J by 5 bases; unmatched bases: 15. The CDR3 contains 17 residues. From germline, CDR1 is MNHEY and CDR2 SMNVEV (reference sequence). The CDR3 sequence: CASKGTGYNDVDQPQHF. The CDR3 DNA follows: TGTGCCAGCAAGGGGACAGGGTATAACGACGTAGATCAGCCCCAGCATTTT.

This sequence joins TRBV7-2 and TRBJ2-2, with 8 bases matching TRBD1. Unmatched junction bases numbered 1, after V lost 4 bases and J lost 6 bases. Germline loops: CDR1 SGHTA, CDR2 FQGNSA. The CDR3 is made up of 13 amino acids. CDR3 sequence: CASSSTGAGELFF. CDR3 coding DNA: TGTGCCAGCAGCTCGACAGGGGCCGGGGAGCTGTTTTTT.